This TCR beta chain was found in a study of monozygotic twins with cystic fibrosis. Study-level results: Co-twins had the most similar V usage for 13 of 16 pairs, J for 8. Nucleotide-identical clonotype sharing was significantly higher within monozygotic CF twin pairs than between unrelated CF individuals. Low clonality (median approximately 0.0095) suggested a mostly naive repertoire.

Method: immunoSEQ multiplex PCR; TCRdb's copy keeps in-frame clones and lacks some. The sample includes around 30,000 clones, 90% of them seen just once. As concerns this clone: Antigen specificity is unknown.

With 2 bases removed from V and 1 base from J, the gap between germline ends came to 10 bases. Per germline, CDR1 SGHTA and CDR2 FQGNSA. This CDR3 has 15 residues. This TCR was recovered from a girl aged 2 to 9 with cystic fibrosis. The rearrangement uses TRBV7-2 and TRBJ2-3, with D maybe TRBD2 (6 bases). The sequenced sample consisted of blood. The CDR3 loop is CASSLLSGGTDTQYF. CDR3 DNA sequence: TGTGCCAGCAGCTTATTGTCGGGGGGCACAGATACGCAGTATTTT.